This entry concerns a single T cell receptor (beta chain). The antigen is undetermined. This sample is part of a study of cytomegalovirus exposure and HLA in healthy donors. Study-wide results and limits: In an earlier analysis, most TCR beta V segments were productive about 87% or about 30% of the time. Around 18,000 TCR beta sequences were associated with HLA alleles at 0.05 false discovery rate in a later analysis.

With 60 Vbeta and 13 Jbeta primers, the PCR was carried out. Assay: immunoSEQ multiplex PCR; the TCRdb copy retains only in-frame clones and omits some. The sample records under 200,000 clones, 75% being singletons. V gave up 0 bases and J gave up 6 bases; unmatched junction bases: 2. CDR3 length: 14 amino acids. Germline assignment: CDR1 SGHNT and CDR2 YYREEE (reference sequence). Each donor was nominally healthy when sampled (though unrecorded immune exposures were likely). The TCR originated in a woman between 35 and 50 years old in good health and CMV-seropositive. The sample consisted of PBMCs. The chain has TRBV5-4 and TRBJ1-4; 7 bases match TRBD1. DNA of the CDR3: TGTGCCAGCAGCTTGGTAGGGGGCGATGAAAAACTGTTTTTT. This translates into CASSLVGGDEKLFF.